Following are 25 T cell receptor beta chains from one sample sequenced in a study of beta chain features in type 1 diabetes. Reverse transcribing all isolated RNA meant expressed TCRB transcripts were sequenced. Assay used: immunoSEQ multiplex PCR; TCRdb lists only in-frame clones, some missing. This sample has over 700,000 clones, with roughly a sixth found just once. Source material: naive CD4+ T cells from blood. The receptor set was obtained from a woman between 18 and 30 years old in good health.

The V and J genes are TRBV15 and TRBJ2-7; 16 bases are a match to TRBD2. V was clipped by 0 bases and J by 11 bases; unmatched bases: 7. Germline V CDR1 and CDR2: LNHNV, YYDKDF (reference sequence). The CDR3 spans 16 residues. Written as DNA, the CDR3 is TGTGCCACCAGCAGAGACCAGGGACTAGCGGGAGGGCCTGAGTACTTC. Protein: CATSRDQGLAGGPEYF.

The chain employs TRBV27 and TRBJ2-3; TRBD1 matches 7 bases. From germline, CDR1 is MNHEY and CDR2 SMNVEV (reference sequence). The CDR3 runs 15 residues. After removal of 5 bases from V and 1 base from J, the junction contained 6 bases not matched to a gene. The CDR3 DNA is TGTGCCAGCAGTCCGACAGGGATCGGCACAGATACGCAGTATTTT. The encoded protein is CASSPTGIGTDTQYF.

This clone occurred a few times. The chain is built from TRBV5-4 and TRBJ2-2, with 10 bases matching TRBD2. The CDR3 spans 15 residues. V lost 0 bases to trimming and J lost 7 bases; unmatched junction nucleotides: 3. Germline V gene lookup returns CDR1 SGHNT and CDR2 YYREEE (reference sequence). CDR3 bases: TGTGCCAGCAGCTTGGTAGCGGGGGGTATCGGGGAGCTGTTTTTT. This sequence encodes CASSLVAGGIGELFF.

This clone was counted a few times. The chain employs TRBV4-3 and TRBJ2-1; maybe TRBD2 (5 bases). Trimming removed 1 base at V and 9 bases at J, with 13 bases between. CDR1 and CDR2 (germline): LGHNA, YSLEER. This CDR3 contains 14 residues. CDR3 nucleotide sequence: TGCGCCAGCAGCCAAGGACTAAATACTGTTGAGCAGTTCTTC. Residues: CASSQGLNTVEQFF.

This clone appeared a few times. The V and J genes are TRBV28 and TRBJ2-2; D unresolved. This CDR3 has 13 residues. Germline CDR1 MDHEN, CDR2 SYDVKM. The V end was cut by 11 bases, the J end by 2 bases, with 12 bases between. CDR3 sequence reads: CAGLAGNTGELFF. CDR3 DNA sequence: TGTGCCGGATTAGCTGGAAACACCGGGGAGCTGTTTTTT.

A note on this clone: Within the sample, other DNA sequences also encode this same CDR3. The chain links TRBV7-2 to TRBJ2-7, with 8 positions matching TRBD1. The germline gives CDR1 SGHTA, CDR2 FQGNSA. The length of the CDR3 is 13 residues. J gave up 4 bases and V 1 base, and 0 bases lay outside the gene matches. The CDR3 DNA reads TGTGCCAGCAGCTTAGACAGGGGGTACGAGCAGTACTTC. Its protein is CASSLDRGYEQYF.

This clone was observed once. This chain uses TRBV7-2 with TRBJ2-1, with no clear D. The V end was cut by 1 base, the J end by 5 bases, with 9 bases between. The length of the CDR3 is 14 residues. CDR1 and CDR2 from the germline V gene are SGHTA and FQGNSA. CDR3 sequence: CASSLVTANNEQFF. CDR3 DNA sequence: TGTGCCAGCAGCTTAGTCACCGCCAACAATGAGCAGTTCTTC.

The V call is TRBV28, the J call TRBJ2-7; D gene ambiguous. CDR3 length equals 14 residues. Germline-derived CDR1 and CDR2 are MDHEN and SYDVKM. The V end was cut by 3 bases, the J end by 4 bases, with 13 bases between. Here the CDR3 reads CASSFLPGSYEQYF. The CDR3 coding sequence is TGTGCCAGCAGTTTTCTGCCAGGATCGTACGAGCAGTACTTC.

The genes are TRBV27 and TRBJ2-5; possibly TRBD1 or TRBD2 for D (5 bases each). Trimming removed 8 bases from V and 2 bases from J, with 15 bases in between. This CDR3 has 14 amino acids. Looked up from germline, CDR1 is MNHEY and CDR2 is SMNVEV (reference sequence). The CDR3 DNA is TGTGCCAGCTCCCCCCTGGGGGTGCAAGAGACCCAGTACTTC. Its protein product is CASSPLGVQETQYF.

This chain connects TRBV5-1 to TRBJ2-7; D might be TRBD1 (5 bases). V lost 4 bases to trimming and J lost 3 bases, with 11 bases between them. The CDR3 covers 13 residues. Germline V gene sequence: CDR1 SGHRS, CDR2 YFSETQ. This CDR3 is CASSPTTDYEQYF. The CDR3 nucleotides are TGCGCCAGCAGCCCAACGACAGACTACGAGCAGTACTTC.

The rearrangement links TRBV7-2 to TRBJ2-1; 14 positions match TRBD2. The germline CDR1 and CDR2 sequences are SGHTA and FQGNSA. CDR3 size: 15 residues. The ends lost 4 bases at V and 12 bases at J; junction bases unmatched: 8. In DNA, the CDR3 is TGTGCCAGCAGCTCCTCGGGACTAGCGGGAGAGAGGCAGTTCTTC. This encodes CASSSSGLAGERQFF.

On this clone: Distinct nucleotide sequences in the sample also encode this CDR3. The V call is TRBV14, the J call TRBJ2-2; no definite D call. Trimming removed 4 bases from V and 6 bases from J, with 3 bases in between. From germline, CDR1 is SGHDN and CDR2 FVKESK. The CDR3 runs to 11 residues. The CDR3 loop is CASSRAGELFF. CDR3 nucleotides: TGTGCCAGCAGCCGAGCCGGGGAGCTGTTTTTT.

In this sample, this clone turned up a few times. The V gene is TRBV15, the J gene TRBJ1-5; the D is unclear. V was pared by 4 bases and J by 3 bases, with 7 bases between. CDR1 is LNHNV and CDR2 is YYDKDF in the germline V gene (reference sequence). The CDR3 contains 13 residues. Here the CDR3 reads CATSNQLNQPQHF. The DNA of the CDR3 is TGTGCCACCAGCAATCAGCTCAATCAGCCCCAGCATTTT.

This chain connects TRBV7-2 to TRBJ1-2, with TRBD1 matching over 9 bases. J gave up 8 bases and V 1 base, and 2 bases lay outside the gene matches. Germline V gene lookup returns CDR1 SGHTA and CDR2 FQGNSA. The CDR3 is made up of 13 amino acids. CDR3 DNA: TGTGCCAGCAGCTTAGGGGACAGGGTCGGCTACACCTTC. Protein product: CASSLGDRVGYTF.

J is TRBJ2-3 and V is TRBV5-6; TRBD1 matches at 8 bases. Trimming at V came to 3 bases and at J to 3 bases, leaving 3 bases not matched to a gene. Germline lookup yields CDR1 SGHDT and CDR2 YYEEEE. There are 14 residues in the CDR3. CDR3 nucleotide sequence: TGTGCCAGCAGCTCAGGACAGGGTACAGATACGCAGTATTTT. This encodes CASSSGQGTDTQYF.

The rearrangement joins TRBV11-2 to TRBJ2-5; D might be TRBD1 (5 bases). Trimming left V 2 bases short and J 2 bases short, with 9 bases between. Germline V lookup: CDR1 SGHAT, CDR2 FQNNGV. CDR3 length: 14 residues. CDR3 in amino acids: CASSLFRQQETQYF. The CDR3 DNA follows: TGTGCCAGCAGCTTATTTAGACAGCAAGAGACCCAGTACTTC.

This chain joins TRBV5-1 and TRBJ2-3; D not resolved. The CDR3 is 13 residues long. V lost 0 bases and J lost 5, with 7 bases in between. Germline V CDR1 and CDR2: SGHRS, YFSETQ. The CDR3: CASSLGLIDTQYF. The CDR3 DNA follows: TGCGCCAGCAGCTTGGGGCTTATAGATACGCAGTATTTT.

This clone was observed a few times. V usage is TRBV18 and J usage is TRBJ1-4, with unresolved D. The CDR3 is 12 residues long. V dropped 3 bases and J dropped 8 bases, with 7 bases sitting between them. Germline CDR1 is KGHSH and CDR2 is LQKENI. CDR3 residues: CASSPVGEKLFF. In DNA form, the CDR3 reads TGTGCCAGCTCACCCGTTGGAGAAAAACTGTTTTTT.

This clone was found a few times. This chain uses TRBV4-2 with TRBJ2-7; D may be TRBD1 (5 bases). The CDR3 is 14 amino acids. CDR1 is LGHNA, CDR2 YNFKEQ, per germline. V was trimmed by 0 bases and J by 7 bases, leaving 13 bases between them. The CDR3 DNA sequence: TGTGCCAGCAGCCAAGATTGGGCAGGGCGGGAGCAGTACTTC. Translated: CASSQDWAGREQYF.

The chain carries TRBV7-2 and TRBJ1-1, with a weak D call TRBD1 (6 bases). Germline V gene lookup returns CDR1 SGHTA and CDR2 FQGNSA. This CDR3 comprises 16 residues. Trimming removed 1 base at V and 1 base at J, with 13 bases between. This CDR3 is CASSLGSDRPNTEAFF. CDR3 nucleotide sequence: TGTGCCAGCAGCTTAGGTTCGGACAGACCGAACACTGAAGCTTTCTTT.

This clone has more than one count but fewer than ten. Compared with germline, one end of the junction differs, possibly owing to a read error. This CDR3 reads CASSLEGPRARNF. The DNA of the CDR3 is TGTGCCAGCAGCCTGGAGGGACCCAGAGCGAGAAACTTC. This sequence joins TRBV7-2 and TRBJ2-5; D might be TRBD2 (6 bases). Germline CDR1 is SGHTA and CDR2 is FQGNSA. The length of the CDR3 is 13 residues.

This clone came up a few times. The chain is built from TRBV27 and TRBJ2-6, with D possibly TRBD2 on 5 matching bases. Germline V gene lookup returns CDR1 MNHEY and CDR2 SMNVEV (reference sequence). The CDR3 has 14 residues. Trimming left V 7 bases short and J 2 bases short, with 9 bases between. The CDR3 sequence is CASNEGPGANVLTF. The CDR3 DNA reads as TGTGCCAGCAACGAGGGCCCTGGGGCCAACGTCCTGACTTTC.

V gene TRBV7-9 combines with J gene TRBJ2-1, with TRBD2 matching 10 bases. Germline V gene data show CDR1 as SEHNR and CDR2 as FQNEAQ (reference sequence). With 6 bases clipped from V and 2 bases from J, the junction kept 4 bases outside the gene matches. CDR3 length equals 15 residues. The CDR3 nucleotides are TGTGCCAGCAGTACCACTAGCGGGACCTACAATGAGCAGTTCTTC. Translated: CASSTTSGTYNEQFF.

This clone was seen more than once but under ten times. The V and J genes are TRBV2 and TRBJ1-1; D uncertain. V shed 5 bases and J shed 6 bases, with 13 bases lying between them. The CDR3 is 13 residues long. The germline gives CDR1 SNHLY, CDR2 FYNNEI. As DNA, the CDR3 is TGTGCCAGCAGTTTAGGACCCTCCGCTGAAGCTTTCTTT. Protein: CASSLGPSAEAFF. Complete variable domain (other parts from reference TRBV2 and TRBJ1-1): EPEVTQTPSHQVTQMGQEVILRCVPISNHLYFYWYRQILGQKVEFLVSFYNNEISEKSEIFDDQFSVERPDGSNFTLKIRSTKLEDSAMYFCASSLGPSAEAFFGQGTRLTVV.

This clone was seen a few times. The CDR3 DNA follows: TGTGCCAGCAGCTTCCCCCCGCGGCAGCTAGCCTCGGGAGATACGCAGTATTTT. It codes for CASSFPPRQLASGDTQYF. The V gene is TRBV7-9, the J gene TRBJ2-3, with D possibly TRBD2 on 5 matching bases. CDR1 and CDR2 from the germline V gene are SEHNR and FQNEAQ (reference sequence). CDR3 length equals 18 residues. The V gene lost 3 bases and the J gene lost 5 bases, with 24 bases spanning the gap.